A selection of T cell receptor beta chains follows, all from one sample in a study of shared clonotypes between healthy human individuals. Sequencing was performed with immunoSEQ multiplex PCR; in TCRdb, only in-frame clones are kept and a portion is missing. The sample gives 2 million to 2.5 million clones, approximately 96% of which show up once; 0.13% is in the top ten. The sequencing input was naive CD4+ T cells sorted from blood. The receptor set was obtained from a young man in good health. Both conserved end residues are part of each CDR3. The D gene is left open where the match is weak.

j_gene: TRBJ2-5; d_gene: TRBD2; v_gene: TRBV7-2; CDR3nt: TGTGCCAGCAGCTACCTAGCGGGAGGGGGCGAGACCCAGTACTTC; CDR3aa: CASSYLAGGGETQYF
j_gene: TRBJ1-4; d_gene: TRBD1; v_gene: TRBV6-5; CDR3nt: TGTGCCAGCAGTCGTACCGGGACAGGGAATGAAAAACTGTTTTTT; CDR3aa: CASSRTGTGNEKLFF
j_gene: TRBJ2-3; d_gene: NA; v_gene: TRBV7-2; CDR3nt: TGTGCCAGCAGCTTATACCCCACGCAGTATTTT; CDR3aa: CASSLYPTQYF
j_gene: TRBJ1-3; d_gene: NA; v_gene: TRBV7-9; CDR3nt: TGTGCCAGCAGCCCTGATAGCTCTGGAAACACCATATATTTT; CDR3aa: CASSPDSSGNTIYF
j_gene: TRBJ2-1; d_gene: NA; v_gene: TRBV10-3; CDR3nt: TGTGCTATCAGTCCCTCGACTGGGCGACTCTCCTACAATGAGCAGTTCTTC; CDR3aa: CAISPSTGRLSYNEQFF
j_gene: TRBJ1-2; d_gene: TRBD1; v_gene: TRBV18; CDR3nt: TGTGCCAGCTCACCACCGGGACAGCATAGCTATGGCTACACCTTC; CDR3aa: CASSPPGQHSYGYTF
j_gene: TRBJ1-6; d_gene: NA; v_gene: TRBV4-1; CDR3nt: TGCGCCAGCAGCCAAGGATTAACCTATAATTCACCCCTCCACTTT; CDR3aa: CASSQGLTYNSPLHF
j_gene: TRBJ1-1; d_gene: NA; v_gene: TRBV30; CDR3nt: TGTGCCTGGAGTGTAGCCCCGCGGGTCGAAGCTTTCTTT; CDR3aa: CAWSVAPRVEAFF
j_gene: TRBJ2-2; d_gene: TRBD1; v_gene: TRBV29-1; CDR3nt: TGCAGCGTTGTAAACACAGGGGGCCACGGGGAGCTGTTTTTT; CDR3aa: CSVVNTGGHGELFF
j_gene: TRBJ2-4; d_gene: TRBD1; v_gene: TRBV7-2; CDR3nt: TGTGCCAGCAGCCCCACGGGACAGGGGGCGAGCATTCAGTACTTC; CDR3aa: CASSPTGQGASIQYF